The clone carrying this T cell receptor (beta chain) was seen many times. The antigen is unknown. The data are from a study of T-cell memory formation after mild COVID-19. Findings and caveats of the study: In second-wave clones peaking day 37, SARS-CoV-2 specificity remained unconfirmed. Among clones contracting day 15 to 85, CD4/CD8 was balanced, whereas later expanders leaned CD4+. Shrinking CD4+ clones were chiefly CM and EM; CD8+ ones were chiefly EMRA.

V dropped 4 bases and J dropped 4; count of bases not matched to a gene: 6. This CDR3 has 16 residues. The germline gives CDR1 LGHNA, CDR2 YNFKEQ. Using constant-segment primers, 5'RACE produced TCR alpha and TCR beta cDNA libraries carrying sample barcodes and UMIs. TCRdb analysed the 5' RACE reads with MiXCR anew, one entry per CDR3 protein. The table records approximately 200,000 distinct CDR3 sequences, roughly 16% of them present only once. The clonotype originates from an adult woman who had mild COVID-19 (a few samples of this study predate the infection). Cell type and time point are not known. The sample consisted of PBMCs or a T cell subset sorted from them (not recorded which). The chain has TRBV4-2 and TRBJ2-1; 11 bases fit TRBD2. The CDR3 here is CASSPEGLAEYNEQFF. DNA for the CDR3: TGTGCCAGCAGCCCCGAGGGACTAGCGGAATACAATGAGCAGTTCTTC.